The 15 T cell receptor beta chains reported below all come from one sample, sequenced in a study of blood T cell repertoires in COVID-19. Clones were sequenced by immunoSEQ multiplex PCR, and TCRdb holds only the in-frame ones, with some missing. The table lists 290,000 or so clones, about 85% of them singletons. The sequenced sample was peripheral blood. All receptors come from a man younger than 35 with active or convalescent COVID-19.

The chain combines TRBV5-4 with TRBJ2-3; D is perhaps TRBD2 (7 bases). V was shortened by 3 bases and J by 5 bases, with 19 bases between the two germline ends. Germline assignment: CDR1 SGHNT and CDR2 YYREEE (reference sequence). The CDR3 is made up of 16 amino acids. The CDR3 bases are TGTGCCAGCAGCTCTTACCTGGGGGGGGCCGGAGATACGCAGTATTTT. This codes for CASSSYLGGAGDTQYF.

The gene calls are TRBV6-2 or TRBV6-3 and TRBJ2-3; TRBD2 might be the D (5 bases). The CDR3 has 14 amino acids. CDR1 and CDR2 (germline): MNHEY, SVGEGT. V lost 5 bases and J 2 bases, leaving 11 bases between the germline ends. The CDR3 loop reads CASSRGKPTDTQYF. CDR3 nucleotide sequence: TGTGCCAGCAGTCGAGGGAAACCCACAGATACGCAGTATTTT.

This clone was detected only once. The chain couples TRBV5-1 to TRBJ1-1; 11 bases fit TRBD1. V was pared by 1 base and J by 0 bases, with 2 bases of the junction left unmatched. CDR1 is SGHRS, CDR2 YFSETQ, per germline. The CDR3 runs 16 residues. CDR3 loop: CASSLQGQGVNTEAFF. As DNA, the CDR3 is TGCGCCAGCAGCTTGCAGGGACAGGGGGTGAACACTGAAGCTTTCTTT.

The CDR3 reads CASSITGGSYTGELFF. Written as DNA, the CDR3 is TGTGCCAGTAGTATTACAGGGGGCTCTTACACCGGGGAGCTGTTTTTT. The chain recombines TRBV19 with TRBJ2-2, with TRBD1 identical over 9 bases. Germline assignment: CDR1 LNHDA and CDR2 SQIVND (reference sequence). The J segment lost 3 bases and the V segment lost 3 bases, leaving 5 bases of the junction unmatched. The CDR3 sequence is 16 residues long.

The chain couples TRBV18 to TRBJ1-1; perhaps TRBD1 as D (6 bases). CDR1 is KGHSH and CDR2 is LQKENI in the germline V gene. The V and J ends lost 3 bases and 8 bases respectively, with 10 bases between them. This CDR3 region has 12 residues. The CDR3: CASSPRGAEAFF. The CDR3 DNA is TGTGCCAGCTCACCCCGGGGGGCCGAAGCTTTCTTT.

This chain links TRBV7-9 with TRBJ2-1; 9 bases fit TRBD2. CDR1 is SEHNR and CDR2 is FQNEAQ in the germline V gene (reference sequence). V trimming: 3 bases; J trimming: 5 bases; junction bases outside the gene matches: 2. This CDR3 has 14 amino acids. CDR3 sequence: CASSFRGGDNEQFF. The CDR3 DNA reads as TGTGCCAGCAGCTTTCGCGGGGGGGACAATGAGCAGTTCTTC.

This chain connects TRBV11-2 to TRBJ2-7; TRBD1 matches at 9 bases. CDR3 length: 15 residues. The V gene end was trimmed by 0 bases and the J gene end by 3 bases; junction bases not matched to a gene: 3. Per germline, CDR1 SGHAT and CDR2 FQNNGV. The DNA for the CDR3 is TGTGCCAGCAGCTTAGAGTGGGGACAGGGCTACGAGCAGTACTTC. Its protein is CASSLEWGQGYEQYF.

V usage is TRBV27 and J usage is TRBJ1-1; 7 positions agree with TRBD1. Germline CDR1 MNHEY, CDR2 SMNVEV (reference sequence). With 7 bases clipped from V and 6 bases from J, the junction kept 14 bases outside the gene matches. The length of the CDR3 is 15 residues. CDR3 coding DNA: TGTGCCAGCATCGGTGGTAGGGGGCTTGGCGCTGAAGCTTTCTTT. Translating it yields CASIGGRGLGAEAFF.

This rearrangement joins TRBV4-1 to TRBJ1-1, with 8 nucleotides matching TRBD1. The V gene's germline CDR1 is MGHRA and CDR2 YSYEKL. The CDR3 spans 15 residues. V gave up 2 bases and J gave up 4 bases; unmatched junction bases: 6. The CDR3 protein is CASSQFQGASTEAFF. In nucleotides, the CDR3 is TGCGCCAGCAGCCAATTTCAGGGGGCCAGCACTGAAGCTTTCTTT.

The rearrangement uses TRBV6-2 or TRBV6-3 and TRBJ2-7; D unclear. Looked up from germline, CDR1 is MNHEY and CDR2 is SVGEGT. Trimming took 2 bases from V and 4 from J, leaving 12 bases between them. The CDR3 is made up of 14 amino acids. CDR3 nucleotides: TGTGCCAGCAGTTACGGGCTGGAATCATACGAGCAGTACTTC. This sequence encodes CASSYGLESYEQYF.

The chain employs TRBV19 and TRBJ1-6, with a weak D call TRBD1 (6 bases). CDR1 and CDR2 (germline): LNHDA, SQIVND (reference sequence). This CDR3 has 20 amino acids. The ends were cut back, 3 bases at V and 10 bases at J, with 31 bases in the middle. The CDR3 loop is CASSISAGDKFLPLESPLHF. CDR3 sequence (DNA): TGTGCCAGTAGTATCTCCGCAGGGGACAAATTTCTCCCCTTAGAATCACCCCTCCACTTT. Full variable domain (outside the CDR3, taken from reference TRBV19 and TRBJ1-6): DGGITQSPKYLFRKEGQNVTLSCEQNLNHDAMYWYRQDPGQGLRLIYYSQIVNDFQKGDIAEGYSVSREKKESFPLTVTSAQKNPTAFYLCASSISAGDKFLPLESPLHFGNGTRLTVT.

The rearrangement uses TRBV12-3 or TRBV12-4 and TRBJ1-2; perhaps TRBD1 as D (6 bases). The CDR3 contains 12 residues. The V end was cut by 6 bases, the J end by 10 bases, with 15 bases between. CDR3 nucleotide sequence: TGTGCCAGCAGCCCAGGACAGCTATCCTACACCTTC. Protein: CASSPGQLSYTF.

The chain combines TRBV10-2 with TRBJ2-1; 7 bases fit TRBD2. From germline, CDR1 is WSHSY and CDR2 SAAADI. V shed 4 bases, J shed 8 bases, and the junction held 5 bases outside the gene matches. The CDR3 is made up of 13 amino acids. CDR3 in DNA: TGCGCCAGCAGTGTCCCTAGCGGATATGAGCAGTTCTTC. Translation: CASSVPSGYEQFF.

The chain carries TRBV12-3 or TRBV12-4 and TRBJ1-3, with unresolved D. This CDR3 region has 12 residues. Between the trimmed V and J ends, which lost 7 bases and 2 bases, there was a span of 6 bases. DNA of the CDR3: TGTGCCAGCACTCGAGCTGGAAACACCATATATTTT. Translation gives CASTRAGNTIYF.

The chain carries TRBV6-5 and TRBJ2-5, with TRBD2 matching over 9 bases. With 4 bases clipped from V and 1 base from J, the junction kept 7 bases outside the gene matches. Germline V lookup: CDR1 MNHEY, CDR2 SVGAGI. The CDR3 totals 16 residues. The CDR3 is CASSFSGSTPQETQYF. CDR3 nucleotide sequence: TGTGCCAGCAGTTTTAGCGGGAGTACCCCCCAAGAGACCCAGTACTTC.